Shown below are 29 T cell receptor beta chains from a single sample sequenced in a study of technical replicates of blood from a handful of donors. Clones were read by immunoSEQ multiplex PCR, and TCRdb kept only the in-frame ones, dropping some. Of 40,000 to 60,000 clones listed, around 83% are singletons. The material sequenced was PBMCs. The receptors were gathered from a human donor in good health. Some clones in this sample may be carry-over from other donors' samples.

This rearrangement joins TRBV19 to TRBJ1-1; the match to TRBD1 covers 9 bases. After removal of 3 bases from V and 0 bases from J, the junction contained 2 bases not matched to a gene. Germline-derived CDR1 and CDR2 are LNHDA and SQIVND (reference sequence). The CDR3 totals 15 residues. This CDR3 reads CASSIGTGLNTEAFF. CDR3 DNA: TGTGCCAGTAGTATCGGGACAGGGTTGAACACTGAAGCTTTCTTT.

V and J are TRBV13 and TRBJ2-5, with 8 bases lining up with TRBD1. This CDR3 contains 18 residues. Germline assignment: CDR1 PRHDT and CDR2 FYEKMQ (reference sequence). V gave up 4 bases and J gave up 5 bases; unmatched junction bases: 18. CDR3 sequence reads: CASSSRTGILVNSETQYF. DNA for the CDR3: TGTGCCAGCAGCTCCCGGACAGGGATTTTGGTAAATAGTGAGACCCAGTACTTC.

This chain uses TRBV2 with TRBJ2-1; D is possibly TRBD1 (5 bases). In germline, CDR1 is SNHLY, CDR2 FYNNEI. The V and J ends lost 10 bases and 1 base respectively, with 17 bases between them. The CDR3 is 15 residues long. The CDR3 DNA sequence: TGTGCCACTGCAAACGGACAATATTCCTACAATGAGCAGTTCTTC. Protein sequence: CATANGQYSYNEQFF. The full variable domain, its missing parts supplied by reference TRBV2 and TRBJ2-1, is EPEVTQTPSHQVTQMGQEVILRCVPISNHLYFYWYRQILGQKVEFLVSFYNNEISEKSEIFDDQFSVERPDGSNFTLKIRSTKLEDSAMYFCATANGQYSYNEQFFGPGTRLTVL.

The chain uses TRBV18 and TRBJ1-3; 7 bases agree with TRBD1. Trimming cost V 6 bases and J 3 bases; bases outside gene matches: 11. CDR1 KGHSH and CDR2 LQKENI come from the germline V gene. CDR3 length: 16 residues. The CDR3 nucleotides read TGTGCCAGCTCCCTACCGACAGGGACGAATGGAAACACCATATATTTT. It is translated as CASSLPTGTNGNTIYF.

This sequence joins TRBV19 and TRBJ1-4; possibly TRBD1 for D (6 bases). V lost 2 bases and J lost 8, with 15 bases in between. The length of the CDR3 is 15 residues. Looked up from germline, CDR1 is LNHDA and CDR2 is SQIVND (reference sequence). DNA for the CDR3: TGTGCCAGTAGTATACCCCAGGGGAAGTGGGAAAAACTGTTTTTT. This codes for CASSIPQGKWEKLFF.

This clone is a singleton in its sample. The rearrangement joins TRBV6-4 to TRBJ2-7, with a tentative D call TRBD1 (6 bases). The length of the CDR3 is 13 residues. Germline V gene data show CDR1 as MRHNA and CDR2 as SNTAGT. Deletions cut 6 bases from V and 0 bases from J, with 9 bases between. The CDR3 bases are TGTGCCAGCAGGAGGACAGTCTCCTACGAGCAGTACTTC. Translation gives CASRRTVSYEQYF.

J is TRBJ1-1 and V is TRBV7-2, with TRBD1 matching over 7 bases. The junction had 6 bases not matched to a gene; V was cut back by 5 bases and J by 0 bases. The CDR3 consists of 15 residues. Germline V gives CDR1 SGHTA, CDR2 FQGNSA. The CDR3 nucleotides read TGTGCCAGCAGCACCAAGGGGGCTTTGAACACTGAAGCTTTCTTT. Amino acid sequence: CASSTKGALNTEAFF.

This rearrangement joins TRBV28 to TRBJ2-3; 9 bases are a match to TRBD2. Trimming removed 6 bases from V and 0 bases from J; junction bases left unmatched: 7. The CDR3 consists of 16 residues. Germline V gives CDR1 MDHEN, CDR2 SYDVKM. Written as DNA, the CDR3 is TGTGCCAGCAGCTACAGCGGGGGGTCTAGCACAGATACGCAGTATTTT. Encoded protein: CASSYSGGSSTDTQYF. Based on the CDR3 plus reference TRBV28 and TRBJ2-3, the full variable domain is DVKVTQSSRYLVKRTGEKVFLECVQDMDHENMFWYRQDPGLGLRLIYFSYDVKMKEKGDIPEGYSVSREKKERFSLILESASTNQTSMYLCASSYSGGSSTDTQYFGPGTRLTVL.

The chain uses TRBV2 and TRBJ2-2, with D tentatively TRBD1 (5 bases). This CDR3 comprises 14 residues. The germline V gene encodes CDR1 SNHLY and CDR2 FYNNEI. Trimming took off 4 bases at V and 0 bases at J, with 6 bases between the two ends. The CDR3 here is CASSGQTNTGELFF. The DNA of the CDR3 is TGTGCCAGCAGTGGACAGACGAACACCGGGGAGCTGTTTTTT.

This chain links TRBV9 with TRBJ1-2, with D perhaps TRBD1 (5 bases). Germline CDR1 SGDLS, CDR2 YYNGEE. V shed 0 bases and J shed 2 bases, with 17 bases lying between them. The CDR3 sequence is 17 residues long. In DNA, the CDR3 is TGTGCCAGCAGCGTAGGTCCAGGGATGTCAACGAACTATGGCTACACCTTC. As protein: CASSVGPGMSTNYGYTF. The variable domain in full, completed from reference TRBV9 and TRBJ1-2, reads DSGVTQTPKHLITATGQRVTLRCSPRSGDLSVYWYQQSLDQGLQFLIQYYNGEERAKGNILERFSAQQFPDLHSELNLSSLELGDSALYFCASSVGPGMSTNYGYTFGSGTRLTVV.

The V call is TRBV7-6, the J call TRBJ2-1; 13 bases align to TRBD2. The CDR3 extends over 15 amino acids. V dropped 3 bases and J dropped 7; count of bases not matched to a gene: 3. In germline, CDR1 is SGHVS, CDR2 FNYEAQ. The CDR3 nucleotides are TGTGCCAGCAGCTTCGGACTAGCGGGAGTAAATGAGCAGTTCTTC. This sequence encodes CASSFGLAGVNEQFF.

V gene TRBV6-7 combines with J gene TRBJ1-1; D perhaps matches TRBD1 (6 bases). TRBV6-7 is treated as an ORF (open reading frame) with a function not yet certain. The germline V and J ends were trimmed by 6 bases and 0 bases, with 11 bases remaining between them. CDR3 size: 14 residues. The CDR3 sequence: CASRKQGVNTEAFF. CDR3 bases: TGTGCCAGCAGGAAACAGGGTGTGAACACTGAAGCTTTCTTT.

The chain carries TRBV19 and TRBJ1-1, with 11 bases matching TRBD1. The CDR3 has 16 amino acids. V was pared by 4 bases and J by 6 bases, with 10 bases of the junction left unmatched. Germline lookup yields CDR1 LNHDA and CDR2 SQIVND (reference sequence). CDR3 protein: CASSRTGGRIMAEAFF. Here the CDR3 DNA reads TGTGCCAGTAGTAGGACAGGGGGCCGGATAATGGCTGAAGCTTTCTTT.

This clone was observed a single time. The chain couples TRBV5-4 to TRBJ2-7, with 10 nucleotides matching TRBD2. The CDR3 contains 15 residues. Germline-derived CDR1 and CDR2 are SGHNT and YYREEE (reference sequence). J was trimmed by 4 bases and V by 0 bases; bases with no gene match: 4. The CDR3 region has the DNA TGTGCCAGCAGCTTGGGAAGCGGGGGGGCATACGAGCAGTACTTC. Protein sequence: CASSLGSGGAYEQYF.

The rearrangement joins TRBV6-1 to TRBJ1-2; D is perhaps TRBD1 (6 bases). V was clipped by 5 bases and J by 8 bases, with 15 bases between them. Looked up from germline, CDR1 is MNHNS and CDR2 is SASEGT. The CDR3 is 13 amino acids. The CDR3 DNA follows: TGTGCCAGCAGTTCTCGGACAGCCGGCGGCTACACCTTC. This sequence encodes CASSSRTAGGYTF.

The CDR3: CASNRVKNTEAFF. CDR3 nucleotide sequence: TGTGCCAGCAATCGGGTCAAGAACACTGAAGCTTTCTTT. V gene TRBV6-5 combines with J gene TRBJ1-1; D remains unclear. Germline V gene lookup returns CDR1 MNHEY and CDR2 SVGAGI. The CDR3 is 13 amino acids. The V end lost 7 bases, the J end lost 1 base, and 10 bases lay between the germline ends.

This chain uses TRBV11-1 with TRBJ2-5; D is perhaps TRBD1 (6 bases). The CDR3 extends over 13 amino acids. The germline V gene has CDR1 SGHAT and CDR2 FQDESV (reference sequence). The V end was cut by 3 bases, the J end by 5 bases, with 10 bases between. CDR3 in amino acids: CASSFQRGETQYF. DNA for the CDR3: TGTGCCAGCAGCTTCCAGAGGGGGGAGACCCAGTACTTC.

This clone was picked up one time. The genes are TRBV4-1 and TRBJ2-7, with a tentative D call TRBD1 (5 bases). Germline V CDR1 and CDR2: MGHRA, YSYEKL. CDR3 size: 17 residues. Trimming took off 2 bases at V and 0 bases at J, with 17 bases between the two ends. The chain's CDR3 is CASSQYSVTAFSYEQYF. CDR3 DNA sequence: TGCGCCAGCAGCCAATATTCGGTGACAGCTTTCTCCTACGAGCAGTACTTC.

The chain employs TRBV10-3 and TRBJ1-2, with 11 nucleotides matching TRBD1. The V gene end was trimmed by 4 bases and the J gene end by 2 bases; junction bases not matched to a gene: 0. From germline, CDR1 is ENHRY and CDR2 SYGVKD. This CDR3 has 14 amino acids. This chain's CDR3 is CAISGTGGNYGYTF. CDR3 DNA: TGTGCCATCAGTGGGACAGGGGGCAACTATGGCTACACCTTC.

This clone was found once. The chain employs TRBV5-1 and TRBJ1-1; perhaps TRBD1 as D (5 bases). Trimming left V 9 bases short and J 4 bases short, with 19 bases between. The CDR3 has 14 amino acids. CDR1 is SGHRS, CDR2 YFSETQ, per germline. For the CDR3, the DNA is TGCGCCATCCTTACCCAGGGAAGTCCCACTGAAGCTTTCTTT. This translates into CAILTQGSPTEAFF.

DNA of the CDR3: TGTGCCACCAGCAGAGGCGGACAGGGATCCTACGAGCAGTACTTC. Translating it yields CATSRGGQGSYEQYF. The gene calls are TRBV15 and TRBJ2-7; the match to TRBD1 covers 8 bases. The CDR3 is 15 residues long. The V gene's germline CDR1 is LNHNV and CDR2 YYDKDF (reference sequence). Unmatched junction bases numbered 3, after V lost 1 base and J lost 1 base. Based on the CDR3 plus reference TRBV15 and TRBJ2-7, the full variable domain is DAMVIQNPRYQVTQFGKPVTLSCSQTLNHNVMYWYQQKSSQAPKLLFHYYDKDFNNEADTPDNFQSRRPNTSFCFLDIRSPGLGDTAMYLCATSRGGQGSYEQYFGPGTRLTVT.

This chain connects TRBV29-1 to TRBJ2-7; TRBD2 matches at 8 bases. CDR3 length: 15 residues. V dropped 6 bases and J dropped 4; count of bases not matched to a gene: 14. Germline V gives CDR1 SQVTM, CDR2 ANQGSEA. This CDR3 reads CSVVLVGREEYEQYF. As DNA, the CDR3 is TGCAGCGTGGTCTTAGTAGGGCGGGAGGAGTACGAGCAGTACTTC.

This clone showed up just once. This CDR3 is CASRGLLNTIYF. For the CDR3, the DNA is TGTGCCAGCAGGGGCCTGCTAAACACCATATATTTT. The rearrangement links TRBV2 to TRBJ1-3; D unresolved. CDR3 length: 12 amino acids. Germline V gives CDR1 SNHLY, CDR2 FYNNEI. V shed 6 bases and J shed 6 bases, with 9 bases lying between them.

This clone was counted once. The chain has TRBV6-6 and TRBJ2-2; 8 bases are a match to TRBD1. CDR1 is MNHNY and CDR2 is SVGAGI in the germline V gene (reference sequence). Unmatched junction bases numbered 1, after V lost 4 bases and J lost 6 bases. The CDR3 has 13 amino acids. The CDR3 loop reads CASSLDRAGELFF. The CDR3, as DNA: TGTGCCAGCAGTTTGGACAGGGCCGGGGAGCTGTTTTTT.

This clone was counted once. This sequence joins TRBV5-6 and TRBJ2-3; 11 nucleotides align to TRBD2. V was clipped by 0 bases and J by 5 bases; unmatched bases: 2. Germline CDR1 and CDR2: SGHDT and YYEEEE. This CDR3 spans 15 amino acids. The CDR3 region is CASSLVLAGVDTQYF. CDR3 in DNA: TGTGCCAGCAGCTTGGTACTAGCGGGAGTAGATACGCAGTATTTT.

The chain couples TRBV11-2 to TRBJ2-3, with 7 bases identical to TRBD2. The germline V gene encodes CDR1 SGHAT and CDR2 FQNNGV. This CDR3 contains 15 residues. V lost 5 bases and J lost 5; bases outside the gene matches: 10. This CDR3 reads CASSLDGGGGDTQYF. CDR3 DNA: TGTGCCAGCAGCCTCGATGGCGGGGGTGGAGATACGCAGTATTTT.

This clone was observed a handful of times. The gene calls are TRBV7-9 and TRBJ1-5; 8 bases agree with TRBD1. The J segment lost 6 bases and the V segment lost 5 bases, leaving 12 bases of the junction unmatched. Germline CDR1 is SEHNR and CDR2 is FQNEAQ (reference sequence). CDR3 length: 16 amino acids. The CDR3 bases are TGTGCCAGCAGCCCGACAGGGGAGGTTTTTCGTCAGCCCCAGCATTTT. Protein product: CASSPTGEVFRQPQHF.

The chain couples TRBV7-2 to TRBJ1-5; possible D gene TRBD1, 6 bases. V was pared by 1 base and J by 4 bases, with 8 bases between. The CDR3 spans 14 residues. CDR1 and CDR2 from the germline V gene are SGHTA and FQGNSA. The CDR3 sequence is CASSLGGQNQPQHF. CDR3 nucleotides: TGTGCCAGCAGCTTAGGTGGACAGAATCAGCCCCAGCATTTT.

This chain links TRBV5-1 with TRBJ1-4; D gene ambiguous. The V end was cut by 3 bases, the J end by 0 bases, with 6 bases between. This CDR3 comprises 14 residues. Germline V gene lookup returns CDR1 SGHRS and CDR2 YFSETQ. The CDR3 DNA reads as TGCGCCAGCAGCTCCACAACAACTAATGAAAAACTGTTTTTT. It is translated as CASSSTTTNEKLFF.